Listed below are T cell receptor beta chains from one sample, sequenced in a study of T cell changes during pregnancy in multiple sclerosis. The table came from immunoSEQ multiplex PCR; TCRdb's copy has only in-frame clones and leaves some out. The data hold 100,000 to 150,000 clones, with 93% observed a single time. The sequencing here drew on peripheral blood, taken before pregnancy. These receptors all come from a female donor with multiple sclerosis, enrolled in a pregnancy study. Both conserved end residues are trimmed from each CDR3. Fields, in order: V gene, CDR3 protein.

V gene: TRBV28; CDR3 protein: ASIHSGGASQPQH
V gene: TRBV7-2; CDR3 protein: ASRVGGDKYTQY
V gene: TRBV4-1; CDR3 protein: ASSQGTSENYEQY
V gene: TRBV5-5; CDR3 protein: ASSPTGFVNYGYT
V gene: TRBV2; CDR3 protein: ASSRPGTGLETNTEAF
V gene: TRBV6-6; CDR3 protein: ASSYLGQGPGELF
V gene: TRBV6-6; CDR3 protein: ASSPPGQVNEKLF
V gene: TRBV29-1; CDR3 protein: SAIRSQETQY
V gene: TRBV14; CDR3 protein: ASSPSRDTGELF
V gene: TRBV25-1; CDR3 protein: AGGRYDEQF
V gene: TRBV6-5; CDR3 protein: ASSTDRDPNEQF
V gene: TRBV5-1; CDR3 protein: ASSSPGNTEAF
V gene: TRBV7-2; CDR3 protein: ASSLWGTGDTNTEAF
V gene: TRBV10-3; CDR3 protein: AISDRDGRFGELF
V gene: TRBV4-1; CDR3 protein: ASSQAPGLAGSYEQY
V gene: TRBV7-2; CDR3 protein: ASSPNRAGSGELF
V gene: TRBV19; CDR3 protein: ASSIDSANYGYT
V gene: TRBV19; CDR3 protein: ASSQRGGTDTQY
V gene: TRBV9; CDR3 protein: ASSVALRGEGHNEQF
V gene: TRBV27; CDR3 protein: ASSLSRGVQETQY
V gene: TRBV9; CDR3 protein: ASSVEGYEQY
V gene: TRBV2; CDR3 protein: ASSQNSLLKETQY
V gene: TRBV11-2; CDR3 protein: ASSEDTGTVINSPLH
V gene: TRBV5-4; CDR3 protein: ASSLPAGGGGGEAF
V gene: TRBV19; CDR3 protein: ASRAPKAGVEQY
V gene: TRBV6-1; CDR3 protein: ASSATTQGGRGKLF
V gene: TRBV15; CDR3 protein: ATSLTGGTEAF
V gene: TRBV28; CDR3 protein: ASSPPGQGRWTGELF
V gene: TRBV9; CDR3 protein: ASSLLPGAANSPLH
V gene: TRBV5-1; CDR3 protein: ASSLAGGEQF
V gene: TRBV11-2; CDR3 protein: ASSPNTYNEQF
V gene: TRBV7-9; CDR3 protein: ASSFQVSEQF
V gene: TRBV30; CDR3 protein: AWNHGPSGGAYEQF
V gene: TRBV7-2; CDR3 protein: ASSLVGLAGEQF
V gene: TRBV12-5; CDR3 protein: ASGSGGLAGNNEQF
V gene: TRBV5-4; CDR3 protein: ASSLKWAQSNQPQH
V gene: TRBV7-2; CDR3 protein: ASSSGGGGGTDTQY
V gene: TRBV19; CDR3 protein: ASSIVGPSYNEQF
V gene: TRBV27; CDR3 protein: ASSLSGRGGHGYT
V gene: TRBV5-6; CDR3 protein: ASSFGSVETQY
V gene: TRBV11-2; CDR3 protein: ASSPFGGSGSGTDTQY
V gene: TRBV4-2; CDR3 protein: ASSLGPGLAGGRETQY
V gene: TRBV6-5; CDR3 protein: ASSYRGTGRMDEAF
V gene: TRBV9; CDR3 protein: ASSVGGSYGYT
V gene: TRBV27; CDR3 protein: ASRNPNSEQY
V gene: TRBV6-6; CDR3 protein: ASSYSRDREDQPQH
V gene: TRBV6-5; CDR3 protein: ASELMQGATEAF
V gene: TRBV30; CDR3 protein: AWSVTGREGNEQF
V gene: TRBV6-1; CDR3 protein: ASSERGYGYT
V gene: TRBV27; CDR3 protein: ASRRGQGTYEQY
V gene: TRBV28; CDR3 protein: ATFHRGAYEQY
V gene: TRBV30; CDR3 protein: AWSGGQTSTNEKLF
V gene: TRBV7-3; CDR3 protein: ASSSSGTSGTLEQF
V gene: TRBV18; CDR3 protein: ASSQTSGRTGEQF
V gene: TRBV5-4; CDR3 protein: ASSLGDAAGIDTGELF
V gene: TRBV6-5; CDR3 protein: ASSYESSGSLLEQY
V gene: TRBV5-4; CDR3 protein: ASRSTGQGGGETQY
V gene: TRBV7-2; CDR3 protein: ASSLKSTFGDTQY
V gene: TRBV6-6; CDR3 protein: ASNQQSNQPQH